This entry is about one T cell receptor beta chain. Its antigen remains unknown. Germline loops: CDR1 WSHSY, CDR2 SAAADI. The ends were cut back, 7 bases at V and 10 bases at J, with 11 bases in the middle. The CDR3 runs to 11 residues. The sample belongs to a study of cytomegalovirus exposure and HLA in healthy donors. PCR employed 60 Vbeta and 13 Jbeta primers. Sequencing used immunoSEQ multiplex PCR; TCRdb keeps in-frame clones, though not all of them. The profile shows approximately 190,000 clones, around four fifths of them singletons. Study-wide results and limits: It was around 160 TCR beta chains that were listed as cytomegalovirus-associated. A later analysis linked 15,000 to 20,000 TCR beta sequences to HLA alleles at 0.05 false discovery rate. The presence/absence work took it that sequencing depth was about the same across donors.

The rearrangement links TRBV10-2 to TRBJ2-1; D may be TRBD2 (6 bases). This receptor was taken from a woman aged 18-35 years in good health and CMV-seronegative. The sample taken for sequencing was PBMCs. The CDR3 DNA reads TGCGCCAGCACGGAAGGACTAGAGCAGTTCTTC. Encoded protein: CASTEGLEQFF.